Included here is one T cell receptor (beta chain) sequence, with context. A single count supports this clone. The antigen it recognizes is unknown. The record has no base qualities; no much larger clone is one base away. Patients with a history of autoimmune disease or receiving systemic immunosuppression were excluded from the trial. Peripheral blood for TCR sequencing was drawn from every dose cohort at baseline, at cycle 4 day 1 and at cycle 7 day 1. The samples were drawn from a first-in-human, open-label, multicenter phase I dose-escalation trial of ivuxolimab. Adults with locally advanced or metastatic melanoma, renal cell carcinoma, hepatocellular carcinoma or head and neck squamous cell carcinoma were enrolled in the trial. CD4+ and CD8+ T cells were sorted separately from peripheral blood before TCR sequencing. Genomic DNA was isolated from the sorted cells so that the TCRbeta CDR3 region could be sequenced. The immunoSEQ Assay was used for sequencing of TCRbeta CDR3 regions. In TCRdb, the immuneACCESS table is reduced to in-frame sequences with V and J assigned. These tables do not hold every clone; where another copy was compared, an unresolved V gene accounts for under half, and the others remain unexplained. The sample profile shows 50,000 to 70,000 clones; more than 80% of them were found once. The top ten clonotypes cover approximately 1.1% of the sample.

From cysteine to phenylalanine, the CDR3 is 13 amino acids long. Of the read, only the CDR3 DNA is kept; its 39 bases are in frame from base 1. V was cut back by 8 bases and J by 5 bases, leaving a gap of 16 bases between them. The CDR1 and CDR2 encoded by the germline V gene are MGHRA and YSYEKL. The data were taken from a study of OX40 agonist ivuxolimab in advanced cancers. Looking at the study overall: Ivuxolimab was an agonistic, fully human IgG2 monoclonal antibody directed against OX40 (CD134), a costimulatory receptor. Intravenous ivuxolimab was administered to patients every 2 weeks at six dose levels: 0.01, 0.1, 0.3, 1.5, 3 and 10 mg/kg. Among the approximately 54 dose-escalation patients, about 19 had hepatocellular carcinoma, around 15 melanoma, 9 renal cell carcinoma and 9 head and neck cancer. In the dose-escalation cohort, roughly 82% of patients were male, and the mean age was 60 years with a range of about 20 to 90. Prior anti-PD-1, anti-PD-L1 or anti-CTLA-4 therapy was permitted, and checkpoint inhibitors had been received by less than 45% of dose-escalation patients. Partial responses were achieved by three dose-escalation patients, of whom one had hepatocellular carcinoma and two had cutaneous melanoma. The purpose of peripheral TCRbeta sequencing was to test whether ivuxolimab changed TCR sequence diversity and led to clonal T-cell expansion. The paper describes the monotherapy dose-escalation part (N ≈ 52 patients) of the phase I trial of ivuxolimab.

The full study reports these points: The antigen specificity of the peripheral T cells that underwent clonal expansion was not determined. Partial responders in the 0.1-3.0 mg/kg groups had among the lowest normalized peripheral clonal expansion, especially among CD8+ T cells. After ivuxolimab, expanded clones were on average more numerous among CD8+ T cells than among CD4+ T cells. Low levels of normalized T-cell clonal expansion were also seen in some nonresponding patients. Clonal expansion of both CD4+ and CD8+ blood T cells was observed from baseline to week 6 at doses 0.1 to 3.0 mg/kg.

The sample consisted of CD4+ or CD8+ T cells sorted from blood, taken in a trial of the OX40 agonist ivuxolimab. This TCR derives from an adult with an advanced solid tumor such as melanoma, head and neck, liver or kidney cancer. The chain was built from TRBV4-1 and TRBJ2-7; the D call could be TRBD1 or TRBD2, with each sharing 5 bases. The CDR3 amino acid sequence is: CASARDHLHEQYF. Read as DNA, the sequence is TGCGCCAGCGCCCGGGACCACCTCCACGAGCAGTACTTC.